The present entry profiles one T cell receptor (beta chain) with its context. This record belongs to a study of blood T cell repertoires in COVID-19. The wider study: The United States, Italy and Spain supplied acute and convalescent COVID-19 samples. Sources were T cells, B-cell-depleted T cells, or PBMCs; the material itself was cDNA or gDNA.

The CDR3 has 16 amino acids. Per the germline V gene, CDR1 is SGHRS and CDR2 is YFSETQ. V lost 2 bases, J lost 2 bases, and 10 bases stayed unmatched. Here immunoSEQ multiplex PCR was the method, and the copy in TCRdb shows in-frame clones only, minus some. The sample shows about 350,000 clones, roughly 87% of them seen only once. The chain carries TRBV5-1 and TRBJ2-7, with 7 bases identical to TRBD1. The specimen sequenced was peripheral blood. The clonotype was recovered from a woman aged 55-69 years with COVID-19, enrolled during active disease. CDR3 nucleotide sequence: TGCGCCAGCAGCTTCCCCGGGACAGAATCTACCTACGAGCAGTACTTC. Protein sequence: CASSFPGTESTYEQYF.